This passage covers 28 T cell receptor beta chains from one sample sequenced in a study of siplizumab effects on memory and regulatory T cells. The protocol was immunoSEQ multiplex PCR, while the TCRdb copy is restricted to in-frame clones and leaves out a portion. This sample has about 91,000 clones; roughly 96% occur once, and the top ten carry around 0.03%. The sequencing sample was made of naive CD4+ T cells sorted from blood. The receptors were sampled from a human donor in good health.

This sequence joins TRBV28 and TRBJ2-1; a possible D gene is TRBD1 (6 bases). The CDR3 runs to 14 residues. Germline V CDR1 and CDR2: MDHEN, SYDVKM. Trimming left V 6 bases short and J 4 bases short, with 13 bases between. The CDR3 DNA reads TGTGCCAGCAGCTTAAACGACAGGTACAATGAGCAGTTCTTC. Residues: CASSLNDRYNEQFF.

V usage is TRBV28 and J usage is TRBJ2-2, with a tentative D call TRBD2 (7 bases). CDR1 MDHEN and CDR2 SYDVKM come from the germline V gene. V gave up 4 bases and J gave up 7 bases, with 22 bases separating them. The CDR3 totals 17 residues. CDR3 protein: CASSSSLGGAYSGELFF. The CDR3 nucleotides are TGTGCCAGCAGTTCCTCACTAGGGGGGGCTTATAGCGGGGAGCTGTTTTTT.

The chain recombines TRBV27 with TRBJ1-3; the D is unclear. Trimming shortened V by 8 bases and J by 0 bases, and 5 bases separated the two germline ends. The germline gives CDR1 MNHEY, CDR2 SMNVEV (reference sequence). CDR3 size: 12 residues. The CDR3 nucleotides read TGTGCCAGCGTGAGCTCTGGAAACACCATATATTTT. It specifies CASVSSGNTIYF.

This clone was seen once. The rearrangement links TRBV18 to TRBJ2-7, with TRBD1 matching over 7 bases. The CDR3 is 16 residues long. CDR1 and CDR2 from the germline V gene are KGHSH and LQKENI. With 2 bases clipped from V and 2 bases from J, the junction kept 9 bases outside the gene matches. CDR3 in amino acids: CASSPYKQGLTYEQYF. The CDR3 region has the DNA TGTGCCAGCTCACCATACAAACAGGGGTTAACCTACGAGCAGTACTTC.

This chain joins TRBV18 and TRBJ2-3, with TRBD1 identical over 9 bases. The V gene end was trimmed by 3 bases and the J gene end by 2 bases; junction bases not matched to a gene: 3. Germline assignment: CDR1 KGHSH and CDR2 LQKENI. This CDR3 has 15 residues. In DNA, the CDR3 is TGTGCCAGCTCACCCGGACAGGGGCACACAGATACGCAGTATTTT. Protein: CASSPGQGHTDTQYF.

The CDR3 spells CASSGEGTGEDEQYF. The CDR3 DNA reads TGTGCCAGCAGTGGAGAGGGGACAGGGGAGGACGAGCAGTACTTC. The chain recombines TRBV2 with TRBJ2-7; TRBD1 aligns across 10 bases. V trimming: 4 bases; J trimming: 5 bases; junction bases outside the gene matches: 8. CDR3 size: 15 residues. From germline, CDR1 is SNHLY and CDR2 FYNNEI.

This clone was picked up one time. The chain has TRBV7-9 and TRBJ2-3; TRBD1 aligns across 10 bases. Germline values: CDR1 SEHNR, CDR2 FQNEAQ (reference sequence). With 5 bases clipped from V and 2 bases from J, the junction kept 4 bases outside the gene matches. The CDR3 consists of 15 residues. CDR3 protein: CASSLRQGATDTQYF. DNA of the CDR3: TGTGCCAGCAGCCTAAGACAGGGGGCCACAGATACGCAGTATTTT.

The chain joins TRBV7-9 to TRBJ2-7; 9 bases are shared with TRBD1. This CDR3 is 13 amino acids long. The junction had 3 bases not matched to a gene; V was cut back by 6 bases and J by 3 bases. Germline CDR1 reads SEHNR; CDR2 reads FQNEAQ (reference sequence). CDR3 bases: TGTGCCAGCAGAAGGGACAGGGTCTACGAGCAGTACTTC. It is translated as CASRRDRVYEQYF.

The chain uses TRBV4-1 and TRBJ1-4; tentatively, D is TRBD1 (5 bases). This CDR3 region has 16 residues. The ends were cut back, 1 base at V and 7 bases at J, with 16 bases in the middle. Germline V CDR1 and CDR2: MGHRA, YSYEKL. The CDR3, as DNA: TGCGCCAGCAGCCAAGTAGGCATGGGGGGGGGTGAAAAACTGTTTTTT. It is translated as CASSQVGMGGGEKLFF.

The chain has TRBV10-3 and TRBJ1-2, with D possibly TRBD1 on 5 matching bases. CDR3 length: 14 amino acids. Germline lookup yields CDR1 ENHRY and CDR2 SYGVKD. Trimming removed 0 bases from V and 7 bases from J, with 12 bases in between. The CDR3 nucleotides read TGTGCCATCAGTGAGTCGCACAGGTACGGTGGCTACACCTTC. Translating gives CAISESHRYGGYTF.

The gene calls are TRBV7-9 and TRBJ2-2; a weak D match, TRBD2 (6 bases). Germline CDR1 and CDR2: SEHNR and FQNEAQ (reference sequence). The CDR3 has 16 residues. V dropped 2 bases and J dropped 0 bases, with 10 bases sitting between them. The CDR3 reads CASSLPGTANTGELFF. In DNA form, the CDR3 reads TGTGCCAGCAGCTTACCCGGGACTGCGAACACCGGGGAGCTGTTTTTT.

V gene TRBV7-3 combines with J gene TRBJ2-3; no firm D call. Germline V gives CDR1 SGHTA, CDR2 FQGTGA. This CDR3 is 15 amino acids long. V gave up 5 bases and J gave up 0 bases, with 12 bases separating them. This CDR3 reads CASSPWGLSTDTQYF. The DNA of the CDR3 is TGTGCCAGCAGCCCCTGGGGATTAAGCACAGATACGCAGTATTTT.

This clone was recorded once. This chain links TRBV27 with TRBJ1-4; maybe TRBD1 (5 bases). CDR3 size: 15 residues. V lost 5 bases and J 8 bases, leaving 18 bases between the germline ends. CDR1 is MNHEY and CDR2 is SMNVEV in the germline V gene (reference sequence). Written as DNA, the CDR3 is TGTGCCAGCAGTGGGGGTCCAGGGCGAGGGGAAAAACTGTTTTTT. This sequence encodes CASSGGPGRGEKLFF.

This CDR3 is CASSRPGVETQYF. The DNA of the CDR3 is TGTGCCAGCAGTCGCCCAGGGGTGGAGACCCAGTACTTC. The genes are TRBV6-5 and TRBJ2-5, with D perhaps TRBD1 (6 bases). CDR3 size: 13 residues. Germline V CDR1 and CDR2: MNHEY, SVGAGI. Between the trimmed V and J ends, which lost 5 bases and 5 bases, there was a span of 12 bases.

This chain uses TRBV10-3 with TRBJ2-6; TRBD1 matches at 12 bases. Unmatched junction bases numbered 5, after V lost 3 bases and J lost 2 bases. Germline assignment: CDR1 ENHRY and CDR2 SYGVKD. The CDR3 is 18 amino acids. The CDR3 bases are TGTGCCATCAGTGATTTGGGACAGGGGGCAGCTGGGGCCAACGTCCTGACTTTC. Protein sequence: CAISDLGQGAAGANVLTF.

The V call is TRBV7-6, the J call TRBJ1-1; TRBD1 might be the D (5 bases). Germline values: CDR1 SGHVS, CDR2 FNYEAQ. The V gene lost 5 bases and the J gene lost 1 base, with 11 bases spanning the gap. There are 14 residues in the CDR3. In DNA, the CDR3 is TGTGCCAGCAGCGCCTCAACAGGGAACACTGAAGCTTTCTTT. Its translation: CASSASTGNTEAFF.

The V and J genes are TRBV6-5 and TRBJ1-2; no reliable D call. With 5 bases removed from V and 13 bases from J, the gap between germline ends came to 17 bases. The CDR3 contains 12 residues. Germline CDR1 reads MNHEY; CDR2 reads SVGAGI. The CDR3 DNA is TGTGCCAGCAGTAACCCGGACGGGCCCCGCACCTTC. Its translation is CASSNPDGPRTF.

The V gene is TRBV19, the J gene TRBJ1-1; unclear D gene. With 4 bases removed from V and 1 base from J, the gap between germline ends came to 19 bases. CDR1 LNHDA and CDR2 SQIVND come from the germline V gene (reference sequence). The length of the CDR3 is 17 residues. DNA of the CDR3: TGTGCCAGTAGTAGGCAGAGTCCCATTAAATCGAACACTGAAGCTTTCTTT. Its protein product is CASSRQSPIKSNTEAFF.

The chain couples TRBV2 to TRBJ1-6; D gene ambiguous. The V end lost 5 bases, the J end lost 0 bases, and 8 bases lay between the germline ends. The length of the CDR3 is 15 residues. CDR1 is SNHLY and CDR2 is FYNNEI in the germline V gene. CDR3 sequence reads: CASSLGSSYNSPLHF. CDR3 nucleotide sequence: TGTGCCAGCAGTCTTGGCAGCTCCTATAATTCACCCCTCCACTTT.

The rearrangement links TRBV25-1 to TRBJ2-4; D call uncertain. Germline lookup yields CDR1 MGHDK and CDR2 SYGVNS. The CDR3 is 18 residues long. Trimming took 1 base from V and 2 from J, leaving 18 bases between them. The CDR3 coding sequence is TGTGCCAGCAGTGAATCTGTAACCTCTGGTAGGACCAAAAACATTCAGTACTTC. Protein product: CASSESVTSGRTKNIQYF.

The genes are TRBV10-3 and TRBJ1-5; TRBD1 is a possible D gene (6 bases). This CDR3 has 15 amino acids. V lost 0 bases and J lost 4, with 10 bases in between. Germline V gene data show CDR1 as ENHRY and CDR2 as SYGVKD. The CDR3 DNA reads TGTGCCATCAGTGAGTCTGGAGGACAGAATCAGCCCCAGCATTTT. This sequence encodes CAISESGGQNQPQHF.

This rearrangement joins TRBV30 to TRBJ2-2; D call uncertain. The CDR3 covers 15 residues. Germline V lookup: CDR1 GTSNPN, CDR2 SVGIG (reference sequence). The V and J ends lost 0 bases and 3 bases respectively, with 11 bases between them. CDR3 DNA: TGTGCCTGGAGTGTACGGCAGGTTTACACCGGGGAGCTGTTTTTT. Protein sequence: CAWSVRQVYTGELFF.

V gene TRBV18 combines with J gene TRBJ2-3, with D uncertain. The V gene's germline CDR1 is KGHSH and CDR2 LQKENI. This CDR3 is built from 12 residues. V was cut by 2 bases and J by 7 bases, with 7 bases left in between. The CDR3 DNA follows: TGTGCCAGCTCACCAGATAGGAATACGCAGTATTTT. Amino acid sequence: CASSPDRNTQYF.

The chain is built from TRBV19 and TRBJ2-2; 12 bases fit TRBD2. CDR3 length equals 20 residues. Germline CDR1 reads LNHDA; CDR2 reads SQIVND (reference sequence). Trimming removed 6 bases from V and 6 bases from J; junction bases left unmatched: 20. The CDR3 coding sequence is TGTGCCAGTAGCCTTAGAGGGCTAGCGGGGGGGCGGCCCTCCGCCGGGGAGCTGTTTTTT. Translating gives CASSLRGLAGGRPSAGELFF. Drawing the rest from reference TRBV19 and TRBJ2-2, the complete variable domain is DGGITQSPKYLFRKEGQNVTLSCEQNLNHDAMYWYRQDPGQGLRLIYYSQIVNDFQKGDIAEGYSVSREKKESFPLTVTSAQKNPTAFYLCASSLRGLAGGRPSAGELFFGEGSRLTVL.

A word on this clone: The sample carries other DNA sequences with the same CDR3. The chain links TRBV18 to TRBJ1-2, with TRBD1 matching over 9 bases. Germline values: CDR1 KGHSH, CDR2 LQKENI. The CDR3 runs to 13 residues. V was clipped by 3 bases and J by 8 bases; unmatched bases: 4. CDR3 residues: CASSPDRGYGYTF. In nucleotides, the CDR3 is TGTGCCAGCTCACCTGACAGGGGGTACGGCTACACCTTC.

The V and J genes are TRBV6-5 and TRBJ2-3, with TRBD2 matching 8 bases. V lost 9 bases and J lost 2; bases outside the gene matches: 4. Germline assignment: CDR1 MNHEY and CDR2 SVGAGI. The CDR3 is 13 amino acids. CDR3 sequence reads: CASTSGTTDTQYF. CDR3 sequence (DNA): TGTGCCAGTACTAGCGGCACCACAGATACGCAGTATTTT.

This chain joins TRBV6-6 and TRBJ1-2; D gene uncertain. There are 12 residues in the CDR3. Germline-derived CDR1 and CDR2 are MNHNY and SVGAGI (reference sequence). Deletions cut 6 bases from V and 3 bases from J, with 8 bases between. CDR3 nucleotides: TGTGCCAGCAGCTACCGGGACTATGGCTACACCTTC. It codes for CASSYRDYGYTF.

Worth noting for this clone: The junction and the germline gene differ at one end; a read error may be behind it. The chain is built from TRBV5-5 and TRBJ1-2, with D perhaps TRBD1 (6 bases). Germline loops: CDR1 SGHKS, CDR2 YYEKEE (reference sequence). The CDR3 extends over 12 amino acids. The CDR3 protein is CASSFYTRGDLF. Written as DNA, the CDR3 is TGTGCCAGCAGCTTCTATACTAGGGGGGACCTCTTC.